The TCR beta chain described here comes from a study of T-cell reconstitution after alpha-beta-depleted transplantation in children. This clonotype was observed at least ten times. The CDR3 contains 14 residues. V shed 5 bases, J shed 7 bases, and the junction held 7 bases outside the gene matches. Preparation of the TCRbeta library used unique molecular identifiers. TCRdb reprocessed the PCR reads via MiXCR and lists one record per CDR3 protein. The repertoire consists of about 230,000 distinct CDR3 sequences, with approximately 9.9% occurring once and the leading ten covering approximately 5%. The chain combines TRBV12-3 or TRBV12-4 with TRBJ2-1; 8 positions agree with TRBD1. The sample in question was PBMCs from the stem cell graft donor, obtained from the stem cell graft. The TCR was taken from a human donor who donated a stem cell graft to a child with SCID. Here the CDR3 DNA reads TGTGCCAGCAGTGGACAGGGTTTTCGGAATGAGCAGTTCTTC. Its translation: CASSGQGFRNEQFF.